The 21 T cell receptor beta chains given below trace back to one sample, sequenced in a study of T cell responses to AZD1222 COVID-19 vaccine. The protocol was immunoSEQ multiplex PCR, while the TCRdb copy is restricted to in-frame clones and leaves out a portion. The repertoire holds about 150,000 clones, with 93% as singletons. The specimen was peripheral blood, collected on day 0 of AZD1222 vaccination. These TCRs come from an adult in good health.

About this clone itself: Other DNA sequences in this sample translate to the same CDR3. J is TRBJ1-5 and V is TRBV28; weak D call: TRBD1 (5 bases). This CDR3 region has 14 residues. V lost 3 bases and J 2 bases, leaving 8 bases between the germline ends. Germline CDR1 MDHEN, CDR2 SYDVKM. Here the CDR3 reads CASSLGGGNQPQHF. The CDR3 nucleotides read TGTGCCAGCAGTTTGGGAGGGGGCAATCAGCCCCAGCATTTT.

In DNA, the CDR3 is TGTGCCAGCAGTTACTCGAGTCAGGCGAACACTGAAGCTTTCTTT. Protein sequence: CASSYSSQANTEAFF. This chain uses TRBV6-5 with TRBJ1-1; D gene unclear. Trimming shortened V by 0 bases and J by 1 base, and 9 bases separated the two germline ends. This CDR3 contains 15 residues. Germline lookup yields CDR1 MNHEY and CDR2 SVGAGI.

The chain joins TRBV28 to TRBJ1-1, with D maybe TRBD1 (5 bases). V was trimmed by 2 bases and J by 6 bases, leaving 7 bases between them. Germline V gene data show CDR1 as MDHEN and CDR2 as SYDVKM. CDR3 length: 12 residues. Here the CDR3 DNA reads TGTGCCAGCAGTTTAGACAGCTCTGAAGCTTTCTTT. As protein: CASSLDSSEAFF.

This chain connects TRBV9 to TRBJ1-2; possibly TRBD1 for D (5 bases). The CDR3 is 13 amino acids. V was clipped by 4 bases and J by 2 bases, with 9 bases between them. CDR1 SGDLS and CDR2 YYNGEE come from the germline V gene. CDR3 loop: CASSTTENYGYTF. For the CDR3, the DNA is TGTGCCAGCAGCACGACAGAGAACTATGGCTACACCTTC.

Turning to this clone: A read error may account for a junction end that differs from germline. The chain links TRBV6-4 to TRBJ1-6; the D gene is possibly TRBD1 (6 bases). Germline V gives CDR1 MRHNA, CDR2 SNTAGT. This CDR3 comprises 13 residues. The CDR3 region has the DNA TGTGCCAGCATTATCAGGGGTGGTTCACCCCCCCACTTT. Amino acid sequence: CASIIRGGSPPHF.

CDR3 DNA: TGTGCCAGCAGCTCCCCCGGATTTAGGAGCTCCTACAATGAGCAGTTCTTC. Translating gives CASSSPGFRSSYNEQFF. V usage is TRBV5-6 and J usage is TRBJ2-1; the D is unclear. V lost 3 bases to trimming and J lost 0 bases, with 16 bases between them. Germline CDR1 is SGHDT and CDR2 is YYEEEE. The CDR3 loop spans 17 amino acids.

This chain joins TRBV4-1 and TRBJ2-6; D unclear. The CDR3 runs 19 residues. CDR1 and CDR2 from the germline V gene are MGHRA and YSYEKL. V gave up 0 bases and J gave up 0 bases, with 15 bases separating them. Written as DNA, the CDR3 is TGCGCCAGCAGCCAAGATTTACCAGGAGACGCCTCTGGGGCCAACGTCCTGACTTTC. This codes for CASSQDLPGDASGANVLTF.

Only one count was recorded for this clone. CDR3 DNA sequence: TGCGCCAGCAGCTCTTCGTGGGCGTCCTACAATGAGCAGTTCTTC. This codes for CASSSSWASYNEQFF. The rearrangement joins TRBV5-1 to TRBJ2-1; no clear D gene. In germline, CDR1 is SGHRS, CDR2 YFSETQ. V was cut by 3 bases and J by 1 base, with 11 bases left in between. This CDR3 contains 15 residues.

The rearrangement uses TRBV19 and TRBJ1-5; possibly TRBD1 for D (5 bases). The CDR3 totals 12 residues. V lost 9 bases to trimming and J lost 4 bases, with 10 bases between them. Germline V gene lookup returns CDR1 LNHDA and CDR2 SQIVND (reference sequence). The CDR3, as DNA: TGTGCCAGCCGGGACCGTAATCAGCCCCAGCATTTT. It translates to CASRDRNQPQHF.

This clone was observed a single time. V and J are TRBV16 and TRBJ2-7; D is unclear. Germline values: CDR1 KGHSY, CDR2 FQNENV. This CDR3 is built from 14 residues. Trimming took 4 bases from V and 2 from J, leaving 12 bases between them. The CDR3 nucleotides read TGTGCCAGCAGCCCTTTCGAGAGGCCCTACGAGCAGTACTTC. It yields the protein CASSPFERPYEQYF.

The chain employs TRBV13 and TRBJ2-1, with 11 bases that match TRBD2. Germline trimming cut 5 bases from V and 3 bases from J; bases unmatched to any gene: 6. The CDR3 consists of 16 residues. From germline, CDR1 is PRHDT and CDR2 FYEKMQ (reference sequence). The CDR3 nucleotides read TGTGCCAGCAGCCGATCCGGGACTAGCGGCTACAATGAGCAGTTCTTC. Amino acids: CASSRSGTSGYNEQFF.

This clone was observed a few times. This chain links TRBV6-1 with TRBJ1-1; 7 bases align to TRBD1. Germline loops: CDR1 MNHNS, CDR2 SASEGT. The CDR3 runs 16 residues. J was trimmed by 0 bases and V by 3 bases; bases with no gene match: 7. CDR3: CASSDQRDRLNTEAFF. The DNA for the CDR3 is TGTGCCAGCAGTGACCAGAGGGACAGACTGAACACTGAAGCTTTCTTT.

The chain employs TRBV5-4 and TRBJ2-3; 7 nucleotides line up with TRBD2. Trimming at V came to 6 bases and at J to 4 bases, leaving 8 bases not matched to a gene. The CDR3 consists of 14 residues. The V gene's germline CDR1 is SGHNT and CDR2 YYREEE (reference sequence). This CDR3 is CASTTRGGPDTQYF. The DNA for the CDR3 is TGTGCCAGCACCACTAGGGGAGGGCCAGATACGCAGTATTTT.

V usage is TRBV24-1 and J usage is TRBJ2-2, with D unresolved. From germline, CDR1 is KGHDR and CDR2 SFDVKD. V was trimmed by 3 bases and J by 1 base, leaving 8 bases between them. This CDR3 is built from 15 residues. The CDR3 is CATSDPKKNTGELFF. CDR3 nucleotides: TGTGCCACCAGTGATCCCAAGAAGAACACCGGGGAGCTGTTTTTT.

The chain is built from TRBV7-2 and TRBJ2-1; 13 bases are shared with TRBD2. Germline assignment: CDR1 SGHTA and CDR2 FQGNSA. With 4 bases clipped from V and 6 bases from J, the junction kept 6 bases outside the gene matches. The length of the CDR3 is 16 residues. The CDR3 reads CASSSPTSGRSNEQFF. The CDR3 coding sequence is TGTGCCAGCAGCTCGCCGACTAGCGGGAGGTCCAATGAGCAGTTCTTC.

The chain has TRBV25-1 and TRBJ2-1; no reliable D call. The V end was cut by 3 bases, the J end by 4 bases, with 16 bases between. Germline CDR1 is MGHDK and CDR2 is SYGVNS. CDR3 length equals 16 residues. CDR3 sequence: CASSELDPPLYNEQFF. The CDR3 DNA reads as TGTGCCAGCAGTGAGCTGGACCCGCCCTTGTACAATGAGCAGTTCTTC.

V and J are TRBV12-3 or TRBV12-4 and TRBJ1-5; a possible D gene is TRBD1 (6 bases). There are 13 residues in the CDR3. V lost 6 bases and J 7 bases, leaving 13 bases between the germline ends. Here the CDR3 DNA reads TGTGCCAGCAGAGCGGGACAAGGGCAGCCCCAGCATTTT. Amino acid sequence: CASRAGQGQPQHF.

This chain uses TRBV6-4 with TRBJ1-2, with D possibly being TRBD1 (5 bases). In germline, CDR1 is MRHNA, CDR2 SNTAGT. The V gene lost 3 bases and the J gene lost 4 bases, with 18 bases spanning the gap. The CDR3 loop spans 16 amino acids. The CDR3 DNA follows: TGTGCCAGCAGTGATGCCCCGACCGGGACGACCTATGGCTACACCTTC. It is translated as CASSDAPTGTTYGYTF.

The chain combines TRBV12-3 or TRBV12-4 with TRBJ2-3, with D possibly being TRBD2 (5 bases). Trimming left V 3 bases short and J 4 bases short, with 8 bases between. The CDR3 has 13 residues. The CDR3 bases are TGTGCCAGCAGTTTTGAGGAGGCAGATACGCAGTATTTT. It encodes CASSFEEADTQYF.

This clone showed up just once. The chain joins TRBV3-1 (or the pseudogene TRBV3-2) to TRBJ2-4; TRBD2 matches 13 bases. The germline V gene has CDR1 LGHDT and CDR2 YNNKEL (reference sequence). There are 16 residues in the CDR3. Trimming took 4 bases from V and 3 from J; bases not matched to a gene: 3. This chain's CDR3 is CASSPGLAGDKNIQYF. Written as DNA, the CDR3 is TGTGCCAGCAGCCCAGGACTAGCGGGAGACAAAAACATTCAGTACTTC.

CDR3 nucleotides: TGTGCCAGCAGTTTGTGGGATGAGCAGTTCTTC. It specifies CASSLWDEQFF. V gene TRBV28 combines with J gene TRBJ2-1; D gene uncertain. The V end was cut by 3 bases, the J end by 8 bases, with 5 bases between. Per the germline V gene, CDR1 is MDHEN and CDR2 is SYDVKM. The CDR3 runs to 11 residues. Combining the CDR3 with reference TRBV28 and TRBJ2-1 gives the whole variable domain DVKVTQSSRYLVKRTGEKVFLECVQDMDHENMFWYRQDPGLGLRLIYFSYDVKMKEKGDIPEGYSVSREKKERFSLILESASTNQTSMYLCASSLWDEQFFGPGTRLTVL.